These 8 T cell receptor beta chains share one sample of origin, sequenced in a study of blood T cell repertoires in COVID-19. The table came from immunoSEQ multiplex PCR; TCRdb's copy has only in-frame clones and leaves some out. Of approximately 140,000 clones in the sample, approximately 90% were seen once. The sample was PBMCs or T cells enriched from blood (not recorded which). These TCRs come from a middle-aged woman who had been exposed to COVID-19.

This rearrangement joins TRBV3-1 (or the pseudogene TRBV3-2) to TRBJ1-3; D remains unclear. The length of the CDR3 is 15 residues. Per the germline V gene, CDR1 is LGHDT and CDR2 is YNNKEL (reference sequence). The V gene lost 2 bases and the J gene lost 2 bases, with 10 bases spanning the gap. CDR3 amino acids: CASSQSLQAGNTIYF. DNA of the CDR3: TGTGCCAGCAGCCAAAGCTTGCAGGCTGGAAACACCATATATTTT.

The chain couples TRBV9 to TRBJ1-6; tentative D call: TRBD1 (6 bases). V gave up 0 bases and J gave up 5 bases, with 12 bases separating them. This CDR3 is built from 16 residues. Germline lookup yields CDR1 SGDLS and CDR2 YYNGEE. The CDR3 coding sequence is TGTGCCAGCAGCGTAGTACCGGACAGCAATAATTCACCCCTCCACTTT. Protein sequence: CASSVVPDSNNSPLHF.

This chain's CDR3 is CASSGEGPGSYNEQFF. The CDR3 DNA reads TGTGCCAGCAGTGGGGAGGGGCCAGGCTCCTACAATGAGCAGTTCTTC. The chain recombines TRBV6-4 with TRBJ2-1; 7 positions match TRBD2. The junction had 6 bases not matched to a gene; V was cut back by 4 bases and J by 0 bases. There are 16 residues in the CDR3. Germline CDR1 and CDR2: MRHNA and SNTAGT.

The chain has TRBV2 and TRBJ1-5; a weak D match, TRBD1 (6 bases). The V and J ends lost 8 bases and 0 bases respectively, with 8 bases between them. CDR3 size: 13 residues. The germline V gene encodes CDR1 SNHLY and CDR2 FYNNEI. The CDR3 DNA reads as TGTGCCAGCGGACAGTTTAGCAATCAGCCCCAGCATTTT. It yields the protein CASGQFSNQPQHF. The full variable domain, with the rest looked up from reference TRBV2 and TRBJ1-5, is EPEVTQTPSHQVTQMGQEVILRCVPISNHLYFYWYRQILGQKVEFLVSFYNNEISEKSEIFDDQFSVERPDGSNFTLKIRSTKLEDSAMYFCASGQFSNQPQHFGDGTRLSIL.

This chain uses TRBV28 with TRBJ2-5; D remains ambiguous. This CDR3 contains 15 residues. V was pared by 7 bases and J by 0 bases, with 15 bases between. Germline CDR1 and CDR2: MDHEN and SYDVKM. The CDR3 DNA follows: TGTGCCAGCACTATTCAACCCCGCGACCAAGAGACCCAGTACTTC. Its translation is CASTIQPRDQETQYF.

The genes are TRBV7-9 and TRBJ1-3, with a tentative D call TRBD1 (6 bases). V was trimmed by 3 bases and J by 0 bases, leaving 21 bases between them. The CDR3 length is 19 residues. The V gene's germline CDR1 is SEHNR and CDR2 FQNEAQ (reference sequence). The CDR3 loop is CASSFPGRTEKHSGNTIYF. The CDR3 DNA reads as TGTGCCAGCAGCTTTCCCGGCCGGACAGAGAAACACTCTGGAAACACCATATATTTT.

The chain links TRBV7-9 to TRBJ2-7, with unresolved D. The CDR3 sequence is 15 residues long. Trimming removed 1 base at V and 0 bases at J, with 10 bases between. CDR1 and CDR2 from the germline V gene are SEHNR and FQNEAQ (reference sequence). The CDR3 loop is CASSLGSGTSYEQYF. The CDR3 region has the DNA TGTGCCAGCAGCTTAGGGTCAGGCACCTCCTACGAGCAGTACTTC.

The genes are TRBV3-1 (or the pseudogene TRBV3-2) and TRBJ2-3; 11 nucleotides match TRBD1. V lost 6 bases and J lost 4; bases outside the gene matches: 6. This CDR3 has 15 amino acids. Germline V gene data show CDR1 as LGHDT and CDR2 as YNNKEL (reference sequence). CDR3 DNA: TGTGCCAGCAGTCCCGGGACAGGGGGTCCAGATACGCAGTATTTT. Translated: CASSPGTGGPDTQYF.